The 21 T cell receptor beta chains presented below share a single source sample, sequenced in a study of cytomegalovirus exposure and HLA in healthy donors. The study ran its PCR with 60 Vbeta and 13 Jbeta primers. Clones were read by immunoSEQ multiplex PCR, and TCRdb kept only the in-frame ones, dropping some. The table records fewer than 150,000 clones, 74% of them present only once. Sequencing input: PBMCs. The receptors shown here come from a woman aged 50 to 60 in good health and CMV-seropositive.

The V call is TRBV19, the J call TRBJ2-7, with 7 bases fitting TRBD1. This CDR3 spans 16 amino acids. Germline V gene lookup returns CDR1 LNHDA and CDR2 SQIVND (reference sequence). V dropped 3 bases and J dropped 0; count of bases not matched to a gene: 8. CDR3 residues: CASSIRVRDSSYEQYF. For the CDR3, the DNA is TGTGCCAGTAGTATTAGGGTTCGGGACAGCTCCTACGAGCAGTACTTC.

The chain combines TRBV5-6 with TRBJ2-7; no firm D call. Deletions cut 1 base from V and 6 bases from J, with 5 bases between. The CDR3 sequence is 11 residues long. Germline CDR1 reads SGHDT; CDR2 reads YYEEEE. CDR3 in DNA: TGTGCCAGCAGCTTGCACGGCGAGCAGTACTTC. Its protein product is CASSLHGEQYF.

CDR3 region: CASSPDSFGGPQHF. CDR3 nucleotides: TGTGCCAGCAGCCCTGACAGCTTCGGTGGGCCCCAGCATTTT. The chain is built from TRBV7-8 and TRBJ1-5, with D perhaps TRBD1 (5 bases). The germline gives CDR1 SGHVS, CDR2 FQNEAQ. With 5 bases removed from V and 9 bases from J, the gap between germline ends came to 17 bases. CDR3 length: 14 residues.

V usage is TRBV15 and J usage is TRBJ1-4; 8 positions agree with TRBD1. Germline trimming cut 0 bases from V and 8 bases from J; bases unmatched to any gene: 5. Germline V gene lookup returns CDR1 LNHNV and CDR2 YYDKDF (reference sequence). The CDR3 runs 15 residues. CDR3 sequence (DNA): TGTGCCACCAGCAGAGAGGGCAGGGGGCAGGAAAAACTGTTTTTT. The encoded protein is CATSREGRGQEKLFF.

The V call is TRBV7-2, the J call TRBJ2-5, with a possible D match to TRBD2 (5 bases). Trimming pared 1 base from V and 3 bases from J, leaving 9 bases between. CDR1 is SGHTA and CDR2 is FQGNSA in the germline V gene. The CDR3 is 14 residues long. The CDR3 nucleotides read TGTGCCAGCAGCTTAGATCCTAGCAAAGAGACCCAGTACTTC. This gives the protein CASSLDPSKETQYF.

This chain uses TRBV7-9 with TRBJ2-1, with TRBD2 matching over 13 bases. The length of the CDR3 is 18 residues. Germline V lookup: CDR1 SEHNR, CDR2 FQNEAQ (reference sequence). J gave up 3 bases and V 4 bases, and 9 bases lay outside the gene matches. Here the CDR3 reads CASSSTGTSGKIYNEQFF. CDR3 nucleotides: TGTGCCAGCAGCTCAACCGGGACTAGCGGGAAGATCTACAATGAGCAGTTCTTC.

The rearrangement joins TRBV7-9 to TRBJ2-3; TRBD1 aligns across 9 bases. Trimming at V came to 4 bases and at J to 2 bases, leaving 7 bases not matched to a gene. Germline CDR1 and CDR2: SEHNR and FQNEAQ (reference sequence). The CDR3 runs to 16 residues. The CDR3 here is CASSSKQGADTDTQYF. CDR3 bases: TGTGCCAGCAGCTCGAAACAGGGGGCTGACACAGATACGCAGTATTTT.

The chain is built from TRBV19 and TRBJ1-5, with 7 bases identical to TRBD1. The CDR3 loop spans 21 amino acids. Germline values: CDR1 LNHDA, CDR2 SQIVND (reference sequence). The trim removed 0 bases at V and 0 bases at J, leaving 17 bases unmatched. Here the CDR3 reads CASSIDPSRDSEFYSNQPQHF. In DNA form, the CDR3 reads TGTGCCAGTAGTATAGATCCTTCTCGGGACAGCGAGTTCTATAGCAATCAGCCCCAGCATTTT.

Comments on this clone: This CDR3 is also generated by other DNA sequences in the sample. The rearrangement uses TRBV18 and TRBJ1-1, with 8 bases aligning to TRBD1. Germline CDR1 reads KGHSH; CDR2 reads LQKENI. Losses at the gene ends were 0 bases for V and 2 bases for J; bases not matched to a gene: 2. CDR3 length: 15 amino acids. CDR3 bases: TGTGCCAGCTCACCACCGGGACAGGCAAACACTGAAGCTTTCTTT. Its translation is CASSPPGQANTEAFF.

This chain uses TRBV7-2 with TRBJ2-7; the match to TRBD2 covers 13 bases. The germline CDR1 and CDR2 sequences are SGHTA and FQGNSA. This CDR3 is built from 17 residues. The trim removed 6 bases at V and 1 base at J, leaving 9 bases unmatched. The CDR3 DNA sequence: TGTGCCAGCAGTTCGGGACTAGCGGGGCGAGTATCCTACGAGCAGTACTTC. Translated, it gives CASSSGLAGRVSYEQYF.

The chain combines TRBV5-1 with TRBJ2-5; 11 positions match TRBD2. Germline V CDR1 and CDR2: SGHRS, YFSETQ. With V trimmed by 0 bases and J by 4 bases, 5 bases remained unmatched. The CDR3 loop spans 16 amino acids. This CDR3 is CASSLAPSGGRETQYF. The CDR3 DNA sequence: TGCGCCAGCAGCTTGGCCCCTAGCGGGGGGAGAGAGACCCAGTACTTC.

This clone was seen more than once but under ten times. The J gene is TRBJ2-1, the V gene TRBV4-3, with 7 bases aligning to TRBD1. The V segment lost 3 bases and the J segment 3 bases; nucleotides outside the gene matches: 8. Germline CDR1 LGHNA, CDR2 YSLEER. The CDR3 length is 16 residues. The CDR3 bases are TGCGCCAGCAGCCAGGGAGACAGGGCAGACTACAATGAGCAGTTCTTC. This gives the protein CASSQGDRADYNEQFF.

This clone came up once. The chain has TRBV13 and TRBJ2-3; 11 nucleotides agree with TRBD2. CDR3 length equals 18 residues. The germline V gene encodes CDR1 PRHDT and CDR2 FYEKMQ (reference sequence). J gave up 0 bases and V 4 bases, and 9 bases lay outside the gene matches. Written as DNA, the CDR3 is TGTGCCAGCAGCTCCCTGGGGTTAGCGGGAGGGAGCACAGATACGCAGTATTTT. It is translated as CASSSLGLAGGSTDTQYF.

This rearrangement joins TRBV9 to TRBJ2-1, with 13 bases matching TRBD2. Per the germline V gene, CDR1 is SGDLS and CDR2 is YYNGEE. The CDR3 loop spans 17 amino acids. V trimming: 2 bases; J trimming: 1 base; junction bases outside the gene matches: 3. The CDR3 loop reads CASSVRLAGGSYNEQFF. DNA for the CDR3: TGTGCCAGCAGCGTGAGACTAGCGGGGGGTTCCTACAATGAGCAGTTCTTC.

The chain combines TRBV7-9 with TRBJ2-7; 10 bases match TRBD2. CDR3 length equals 15 residues. J was trimmed by 6 bases and V by 1 base; bases with no gene match: 6. The germline CDR1 and CDR2 sequences are SEHNR and FQNEAQ (reference sequence). CDR3 DNA sequence: TGTGCCAGCAGCTTAGAGGGACTAGCGATAGGCGAGCAGTACTTC. Translation gives CASSLEGLAIGEQYF.

The chain couples TRBV28 to TRBJ2-4, with D unresolved. V dropped 7 bases and J dropped 1 base, with 14 bases sitting between them. Germline V lookup: CDR1 MDHEN, CDR2 SYDVKM. The CDR3 totals 15 residues. CDR3 protein: CASNKPAEAKNIQYF. CDR3 bases: TGTGCCAGCAACAAACCGGCGGAGGCCAAAAACATTCAGTACTTC. Combining the CDR3 with reference TRBV28 and TRBJ2-4 gives the whole variable domain DVKVTQSSRYLVKRTGEKVFLECVQDMDHENMFWYRQDPGLGLRLIYFSYDVKMKEKGDIPEGYSVSREKKERFSLILESASTNQTSMYLCASNKPAEAKNIQYFGAGTRLSVL.

About this clone itself: At the DNA level, this CDR3 is encoded by other sequences in the same sample as well. V gene TRBV7-2 combines with J gene TRBJ2-1, with 10 bases matching TRBD2. The V segment lost 1 base and the J segment 4 bases; nucleotides outside the gene matches: 1. The CDR3 has 15 amino acids. Germline loops: CDR1 SGHTA, CDR2 FQGNSA. The CDR3 here is CASSLGLAGYNEQFF. DNA of the CDR3: TGTGCCAGCAGCTTAGGACTAGCGGGTTACAATGAGCAGTTCTTC.

The chain has TRBV4-3 and TRBJ2-6; weak D call: TRBD1 (6 bases). V lost 2 bases and J 0 bases, leaving 17 bases between the germline ends. The CDR3 totals 19 residues. Germline CDR1 is LGHNA and CDR2 is YSLEER. This chain's CDR3 is CASSQTLTGSRSGANVLTF. The DNA of the CDR3 is TGCGCCAGCAGCCAAACCCTAACAGGGTCCCGCTCTGGGGCCAACGTCCTGACTTTC.

The chain combines TRBV5-4 with TRBJ2-7, with D hard to call. This CDR3 is built from 14 residues. CDR1 SGHNT and CDR2 YYREEE come from the germline V gene (reference sequence). V lost 2 bases, J lost 6 bases, and 15 bases lay in between. CDR3 amino acids: CASSFDGFAGEQYF. CDR3 DNA: TGTGCCAGCAGCTTCGACGGATTTGCAGGCGAGCAGTACTTC.

The chain carries TRBV2 and TRBJ1-4; the match to TRBD1 covers 10 bases. This CDR3 spans 15 amino acids. The trim removed 3 bases at V and 11 bases at J, leaving 9 bases unmatched. The germline CDR1 and CDR2 sequences are SNHLY and FYNNEI. The CDR3 DNA reads TGTGCCAGCAGTGACGTCCGACAGGGGGCATGGAAACTGTTTTTT. Its protein product is CASSDVRQGAWKLFF.

V and J are TRBV27 and TRBJ2-6, with TRBD1 matching 7 bases. Germline trimming cut 6 bases from V and 0 bases from J; bases unmatched to any gene: 14. The CDR3 has 19 amino acids. The germline CDR1 and CDR2 sequences are MNHEY and SMNVEV (reference sequence). Here the CDR3 DNA reads TGTGCCAGCAGCCCGACAGGGTCTTTCCTTACCTCTGGGGCCAACGTCCTGACTTTC. Translated: CASSPTGSFLTSGANVLTF.